Given below is one T cell receptor (beta chain) in context. What this receptor recognizes is not known. Per-base qualities were not stored, and no clone one base away is much larger. Donors were 40 or so systemically healthy Caucasian individuals from Russia aged about 6 to 100 years. Each donor gave about 10 milliliters of peripheral blood, drawn into EDTA-treated Vacutainer tubes. PBMCs were isolated by Ficoll-Paque density-gradient centrifugation, with at least 6 million obtained per sample. Total RNA was extracted from PBMCs with Trizol reagent, with at least 6 micrograms obtained per sample. For every donor, flow cytometry on a PBMC aliquot measured the percentage of naive CD45RAhigh/CD27high T cells. After removal of 2 bases from V and 11 bases from J, the junction retains 15 bases not matched to a gene. Based on the germline V gene, the CDR1 and CDR2 sequences are SGHTA and FQGNSA. From its cysteine to its phenylalanine, the CDR3 spans 16 amino acids. Of all the DNA, just the CDR3 is kept, 48 bases in frame from base 1.

These data come from a study of blood T cells in healthy people across ages (dated by TCRdb to the mid-2010s). About the full investigation: In model experiments, template switching captured about one uniquely barcoded TCR beta cDNA molecule for every two T cells. The study measured age-related changes in TCR beta repertoire diversity using deep sequencing normalized with unique cDNA molecular identifiers. Donors were grouped into four age groups: young (average roughly 17 years), middle-aged (39), aged (about 59) and long-lived (just over 80). To avoid experimental bias, donors of different ages were randomly spread across the sequencing lanes. Two additional independent replicas of 1 million unique cDNA reads from the same blood draw were analyzed for two donors (one aged 18 to 29 and one aged 80 or older).

Library preparation employed 5' RACE. TCRdb records Illumina HiSeq 2500 as the sequencer. A second PCR of about 6 to 12 cycles was run with a J-beta primer mix and a sample-barcoded 5' primer. A template-switch 5' adaptor carrying 12 random nucleotides introduced a unique molecular identifier onto each TCR beta cDNA molecule. Each sample yielded at least 2.5 million CDR3-containing paired-end reads. The Mint cDNA synthesis kit, primed by a TRBC-specific oligonucleotide, was used to synthesize first-strand cDNA from all RNA. Following uracil-DNA glycosylase treatment, all cDNA underwent a first 18-cycle PCR with the universal primers M1SS and BC2_uni_R. The authors' analysis ran thus. Normalization of each sample was performed by random selection of 1 million high-quality reads, each carrying a distinct molecular identifier. Reads sharing molecular identifiers were discarded rather than binned into consensus sequences. MiTCR, run with a Q25 quality threshold and the strictest error-elimination algorithm, handled CDR3 identification, clonotype clustering and error correction. A nonparametric unseen species model with Euler transformation was used to estimate lower-bound total TCR beta diversity. The public reads were run again by TCRdb, first through fastp at Q25 and then through MiXCR, and only productive beta chains were kept. Every CDR3 protein is listed once, alongside the most common genes and DNA of its rows. Here the V and J calls rest on TCRdb's processing, not on the authors' analysis. This sample comprises 700,000 to 900,000 distinct CDR3 sequences, about 53% of them detected only once. Roughly 37% of the sample lies in the top ten.

What the study reported, not specific to this receptor: Since profiling was done on bulk unsorted PBMCs, naive and antigen-experienced compartments could not be conclusively compared. There was a strong correlation between observed TCR beta diversity and the percentage of naive T cells measured by flow cytometry. Compared with the aged group, the long-lived group had more naive CD4+ T cells, fewer expanded clones and increased TCR diversity, a pattern suggesting age selection. Because donor CMV infection status was unknown, age-related changes in expanded clonotypes were potentially confounded. Estimates of total diversity based on one million sequenced T cells were regarded as lower bounds and as underestimates. Observed TCR beta diversity per million T cells fell roughly linearly with age, and a significant reduction was already apparent by age about 36.

The sequenced sample consisted of blood. The chain is encoded by TRBV7-2 joined to TRBJ2-5, and 9 bases in between align with TRBD2. The source is a man older than 75 in good health. The CDR3 amino acid sequence is: CASSLSWASGNNEQYF. Read as DNA, the sequence is TGTGCCAGCAGCTTATCGTGGGCTAGCGGGAACAATGAGCAGTACTTC.